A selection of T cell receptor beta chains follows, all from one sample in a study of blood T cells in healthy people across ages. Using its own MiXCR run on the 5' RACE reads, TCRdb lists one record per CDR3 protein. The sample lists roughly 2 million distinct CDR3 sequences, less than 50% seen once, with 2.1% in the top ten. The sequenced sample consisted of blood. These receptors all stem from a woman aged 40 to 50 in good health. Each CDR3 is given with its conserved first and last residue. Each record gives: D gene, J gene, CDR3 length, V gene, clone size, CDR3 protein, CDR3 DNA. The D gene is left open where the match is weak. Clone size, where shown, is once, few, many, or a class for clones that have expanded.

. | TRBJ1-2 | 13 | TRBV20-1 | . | CSANPQGSYGYTF | TGCAGTGCTAACCCACAGGGTAGCTATGGCTACACCTTC
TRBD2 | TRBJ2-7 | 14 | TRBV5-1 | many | CASSLAGSSYEQYF | TGTGCCAGCAGCTTAGCGGGCAGCTCCTACGAGCAGTACTTC
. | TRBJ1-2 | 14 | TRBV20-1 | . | CSAAPRGSNYGYTF | TGCAGTGCCGCACCCCGGGGTTCTAACTATGGCTACACCTTC
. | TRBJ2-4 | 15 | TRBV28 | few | CASSLRTVAKNIQYF | TGTGCCAGCAGTCTAAGGACGGTAGCCAAAAACATTCAGTACTTC
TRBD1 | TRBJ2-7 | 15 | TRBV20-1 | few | CSAREYETGGHEQYF | TGCAGTGCTAGAGAGTATGAGACAGGGGGCCACGAGCAGTACTTC
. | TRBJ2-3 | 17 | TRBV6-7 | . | CASSYMPQASSTDTQYF | TGTGCCAGCAGTTATATGCCCCAAGCTTCTAGCACAGATACGCAGTATTTT
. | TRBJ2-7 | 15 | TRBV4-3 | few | CASSQTLTLVYEQYF | TGCGCCAGCAGCCAAACGCTGACGCTGGTCTACGAGCAGTACTTC
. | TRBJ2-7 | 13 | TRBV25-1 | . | CASSGTEGDEQYF | TGTGCCAGCAGCGGGACCGAAGGGGACGAGCAGTACTTC
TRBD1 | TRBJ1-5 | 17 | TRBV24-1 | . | CATSETGGLYGNQPQHF | TGTGCCACCAGTGAGACAGGGGGCCTGTATGGCAATCAGCCCCAGCATTTT
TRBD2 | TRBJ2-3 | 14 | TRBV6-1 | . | CANRLAESTDTQYF | TGTGCCAACAGGCTAGCGGAAAGCACAGATACGCAGTATTTT
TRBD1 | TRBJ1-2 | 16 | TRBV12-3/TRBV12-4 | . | CASSGLDRGGGYGYTF | TGTGCCAGCAGCGGGCTTGACAGGGGAGGGGGCTATGGCTACACCTTC
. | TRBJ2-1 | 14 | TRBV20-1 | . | CSARVPGQGNEQFF | TGCAGTGCTAGAGTCCCAGGGCAAGGAAATGAGCAGTTCTTC
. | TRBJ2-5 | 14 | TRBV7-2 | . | CASSSTDRQETQYF | TGTGCCAGCAGTTCAACCGACAGACAAGAGACCCAGTACTTC
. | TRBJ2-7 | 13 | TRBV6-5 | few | CASRSGTKYEQYF | TGTGCCAGCCGTTCCGGGACAAAGTACGAGCAGTACTTC
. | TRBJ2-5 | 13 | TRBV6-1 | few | CASAERPMGTQYF | TGTGCCAGCGCCGAGCGGCCCATGGGGACCCAGTACTTC
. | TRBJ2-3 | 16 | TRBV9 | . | CASSASTGEGTDTQYF | TGTGCCAGCAGCGCATCGACAGGGGAGGGAACAGATACGCAGTATTTT
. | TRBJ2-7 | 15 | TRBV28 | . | CASSFSPGEYNEQYF | TGTGCCAGCAGTTTCTCCCCGGGGGAGTACAATGAGCAGTACTTC
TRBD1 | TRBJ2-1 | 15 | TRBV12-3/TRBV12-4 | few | CASSSDRVSYNEQFF | TGTGCCAGCAGTTCTGACAGGGTCTCCTACAATGAGCAGTTCTTC
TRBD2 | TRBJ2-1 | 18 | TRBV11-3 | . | CASSDTRGLAGGHNEQFF | TGTGCCAGCAGCGATACACGGGGACTAGCGGGGGGCCATAATGAGCAGTTCTTC
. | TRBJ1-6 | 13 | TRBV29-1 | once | CSGDLGNNSPLHF | TGCAGCGGTGATTTGGGGAATAATTCACCCCTCCACTTT
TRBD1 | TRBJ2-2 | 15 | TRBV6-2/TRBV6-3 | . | CASSGTGVITEELFF | TGTGCCAGCAGTGGGACAGGGGTCATCACCGAGGAGCTGTTTTTT
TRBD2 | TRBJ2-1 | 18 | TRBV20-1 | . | CSAILKRIYGGRYNEQFF | TGCAGTGCTATCCTAAAGAGGATATACGGGGGGAGATACAATGAGCAGTTCTTC
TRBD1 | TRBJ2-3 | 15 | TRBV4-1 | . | CASSHGDRFTDTQYF | TGCGCCAGCAGCCATGGGGACAGATTCACAGATACGCAGTATTTT
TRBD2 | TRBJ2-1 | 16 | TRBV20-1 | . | CSARPGTSPSWDEQFF | TGCAGTGCTAGACCCGGGACTAGCCCCAGTTGGGATGAGCAGTTCTTC
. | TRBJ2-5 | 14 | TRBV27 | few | CASSSDSRKETQYF | TGTGCCAGCAGTTCGGACAGTCGTAAAGAGACCCAGTACTTC
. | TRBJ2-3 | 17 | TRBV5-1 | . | CASSLGLSSVSTDTQYF | TGCGCCAGCAGCTTGGGTCTTTCTAGTGTGAGCACAGATACGCAGTATTTT
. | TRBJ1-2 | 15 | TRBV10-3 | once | CAISESPGARYGYTF | TGTGCCATCAGTGAGTCCCCGGGGGCACGATATGGCTACACCTTC